This is a list of T cell receptor beta chains from one sample in a study of early T cells in non-severe SARS-CoV-2 infection. A single record per CDR3 protein comes from TCRdb applying MiXCR to the 5' RACE reads. In the table there are tens of thousands of distinct CDR3 sequences, roughly 12% of which are singletons. Sample: whole blood. Receptors were obtained from an adult who was a healthcare worker with PCR-confirmed SARS-CoV-2 infection or an uninfected control (not recorded which). Each CDR3 is given without its conserved first and last residue. The order of the fields is clone size, J gene, CDR3 length, V gene, CDR3 protein. The listing skips clone size in some rows; elsewhere it reads once, few, many or a size class.

abundance: few; j_gene: TRBJ2-7; len: 13; v_gene: TRBV6-1; CDR3aa: ASSEAAANSYEQY
abundance: few; j_gene: TRBJ2-5; len: 15; v_gene: TRBV6-2/TRBV6-3; CDR3aa: ASSYYLGDSPRETQY
abundance: many; j_gene: TRBJ2-7; len: 13; v_gene: TRBV29-1; CDR3aa: SVEDSPGGSYEQY
abundance: -; j_gene: TRBJ2-7; len: 11; v_gene: TRBV5-1; CDR3aa: ASTTGGSNEQY
abundance: few; j_gene: TRBJ2-3; len: 13; v_gene: TRBV6-2/TRBV6-3; CDR3aa: ASSYGHVDTDTQY
abundance: few; j_gene: TRBJ1-1; len: 13; v_gene: TRBV7-9; CDR3aa: ASSLVGPVDTEAF
abundance: -; j_gene: TRBJ1-1; len: 13; v_gene: TRBV2; CDR3aa: ASKISGGANTEAF
abundance: once; j_gene: TRBJ1-4; len: 13; v_gene: TRBV9; CDR3aa: ASSPPGPLNEKLF
abundance: few; j_gene: TRBJ1-5; len: 13; v_gene: TRBV5-5; CDR3aa: ASSLAIGGNQPQH
abundance: many; j_gene: TRBJ2-4; len: 12; v_gene: TRBV5-5; CDR3aa: ASSFEGSAYIQY
abundance: few; j_gene: TRBJ2-5; len: 12; v_gene: TRBV6-6; CDR3aa: ASSPRGAQETQY
abundance: -; j_gene: TRBJ1-5; len: 13; v_gene: TRBV5-5; CDR3aa: ASSTGQNSNQPQH
abundance: many; j_gene: TRBJ1-5; len: 12; v_gene: TRBV7-9; CDR3aa: ASSLTGDNQPQH
abundance: few; j_gene: TRBJ2-2; len: 13; v_gene: TRBV19; CDR3aa: ASSRDRGVTGELF
abundance: -; j_gene: TRBJ2-5; len: 14; v_gene: TRBV7-8; CDR3aa: ASSLEPGGFAETQY
abundance: -; j_gene: TRBJ2-7; len: 10; v_gene: TRBV12-3/TRBV12-4; CDR3aa: ASRQGFGEQY
abundance: -; j_gene: TRBJ2-3; len: 15; v_gene: TRBV10-3; CDR3aa: AISRTEAEGGTDTQY
abundance: many; j_gene: TRBJ1-1; len: 13; v_gene: TRBV13; CDR3aa: ASSVTGDLNTEAF
abundance: -; j_gene: TRBJ1-2; len: 12; v_gene: TRBV27; CDR3aa: ASTRPAGGYGYT
abundance: many; j_gene: TRBJ2-3; len: 12; v_gene: TRBV6-5; CDR3aa: ASRLAYSTDTQY
abundance: few; j_gene: TRBJ1-6; len: 11; v_gene: TRBV2; CDR3aa: ASHRDRVSPLH
abundance: -; j_gene: TRBJ2-7; len: 11; v_gene: TRBV5-1; CDR3aa: ASSPGAPGRQY
abundance: -; j_gene: TRBJ2-1; len: 13; v_gene: TRBV10-3; CDR3aa: AIRNSGGANNEQF
abundance: -; j_gene: TRBJ2-7; len: 12; v_gene: TRBV20-1; CDR3aa: SASTSGSSYEQY
abundance: once; j_gene: TRBJ2-1; len: 15; v_gene: TRBV21-1; CDR3aa: ASSNSPGLTDYNEQF
abundance: -; j_gene: TRBJ2-1; len: 14; v_gene: TRBV7-6; CDR3aa: ASSLAETSGYNEQF
abundance: many; j_gene: TRBJ2-3; len: 12; v_gene: TRBV2; CDR3aa: ASSIAGFSDTQY
abundance: -; j_gene: TRBJ2-7; len: 14; v_gene: TRBV11-2; CDR3aa: ASSSGTSGASYEQY
abundance: -; j_gene: TRBJ2-5; len: 10; v_gene: TRBV6-2/TRBV6-3; CDR3aa: ASSYGVETQY
abundance: many; j_gene: TRBJ2-7; len: 13; v_gene: TRBV7-9; CDR3aa: ASSLVGTSPYEQY
abundance: many; j_gene: TRBJ2-1; len: 14; v_gene: TRBV5-1; CDR3aa: ASSLNSGSGVNEQF
abundance: -; j_gene: TRBJ2-7; len: 14; v_gene: TRBV20-1; CDR3aa: SARDQGSANSYEQY
abundance: few; j_gene: TRBJ2-1; len: 15; v_gene: TRBV13; CDR3aa: ASSWTLLLGGRNEQF
abundance: few; j_gene: TRBJ2-2; len: 12; v_gene: TRBV6-5; CDR3aa: ASRVGGSTGELF
abundance: many; j_gene: TRBJ2-2; len: 13; v_gene: TRBV27; CDR3aa: ASSSSVSNTGELF
abundance: -; j_gene: TRBJ2-2; len: 14; v_gene: TRBV6-1; CDR3aa: ASSGGLRTFTGELF
abundance: few; j_gene: TRBJ2-7; len: 13; v_gene: TRBV6-6; CDR3aa: ASSRQAPRVDEQY
abundance: many; j_gene: TRBJ1-1; len: 10; v_gene: TRBV6-1; CDR3aa: ASVTWSTEAF
abundance: many; j_gene: TRBJ2-1; len: 11; v_gene: TRBV7-6; CDR3aa: ASTQGDDNEQF
abundance: -; j_gene: TRBJ2-7; len: 11; v_gene: TRBV10-3; CDR3aa: AIRGLGAYEQY
abundance: few; j_gene: TRBJ2-3; len: 13; v_gene: TRBV6-2/TRBV6-3; CDR3aa: ASSYMVAGSDTQY
abundance: many; j_gene: TRBJ1-6; len: 11; v_gene: TRBV11-1; CDR3aa: ASSQILSEQLH
abundance: few; j_gene: TRBJ2-2; len: 10; v_gene: TRBV30; CDR3aa: AWSIWPGELF
abundance: few; j_gene: TRBJ2-2; len: 14; v_gene: TRBV20-1; CDR3aa: SASPGTNLNTGELF
abundance: -; j_gene: TRBJ2-3; len: 14; v_gene: TRBV28; CDR3aa: ASSPWTGEMSDTQY
abundance: -; j_gene: TRBJ1-3; len: 13; v_gene: TRBV4-1; CDR3aa: ASSQPRSSGNTIY
abundance: -; j_gene: TRBJ2-2; len: 14; v_gene: TRBV20-1; CDR3aa: SARVDSGKWAGELF
abundance: few; j_gene: TRBJ1-1; len: 11; v_gene: TRBV20-1; CDR3aa: SARGRLNTEAF
abundance: many; j_gene: TRBJ2-7; len: 13; v_gene: TRBV6-5; CDR3aa: ASSYAEGTGQKQY
abundance: few; j_gene: TRBJ2-5; len: 13; v_gene: TRBV4-1; CDR3aa: ASSPRTWGQETQY
abundance: -; j_gene: TRBJ2-7; len: 14; v_gene: TRBV20-1; CDR3aa: SARPGTSGRPYEQY
abundance: few; j_gene: TRBJ1-1; len: 12; v_gene: TRBV12-3/TRBV12-4; CDR3aa: ASSALGGRTEAF
abundance: many; j_gene: TRBJ2-7; len: 14; v_gene: TRBV7-8; CDR3aa: ASSPERGRMNYEQY
abundance: -; j_gene: TRBJ2-1; len: 11; v_gene: TRBV9; CDR3aa: ASSVDFDNEQF
abundance: -; j_gene: TRBJ2-3; len: 13; v_gene: TRBV7-9; CDR3aa: ASSPRLAATDTQY
abundance: few; j_gene: TRBJ2-3; len: 11; v_gene: TRBV29-1; CDR3aa: SAAKTGADTQY
abundance: -; j_gene: TRBJ1-6; len: 14; v_gene: TRBV5-4; CDR3aa: ASSLDFAAGNSPLH